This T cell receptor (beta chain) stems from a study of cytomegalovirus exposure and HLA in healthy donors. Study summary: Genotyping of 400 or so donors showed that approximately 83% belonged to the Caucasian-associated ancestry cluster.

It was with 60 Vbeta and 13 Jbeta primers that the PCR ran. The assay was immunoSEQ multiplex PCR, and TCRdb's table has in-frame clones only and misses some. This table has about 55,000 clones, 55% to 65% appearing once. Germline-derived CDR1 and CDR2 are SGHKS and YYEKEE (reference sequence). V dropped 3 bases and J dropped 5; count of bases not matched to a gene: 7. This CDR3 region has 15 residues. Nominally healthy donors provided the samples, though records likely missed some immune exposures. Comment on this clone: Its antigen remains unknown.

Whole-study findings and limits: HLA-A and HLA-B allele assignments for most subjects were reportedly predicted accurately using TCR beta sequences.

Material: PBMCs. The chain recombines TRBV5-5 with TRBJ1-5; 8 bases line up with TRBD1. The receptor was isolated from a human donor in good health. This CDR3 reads CASSSDGQGHQPQHF. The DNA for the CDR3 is TGTGCCAGCAGCTCGGACGGACAGGGACATCAGCCCCAGCATTTT. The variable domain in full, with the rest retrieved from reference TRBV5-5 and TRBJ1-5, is DAGVTQSPTHLIKTRGQQVTLRCSPISGHKSVSWYQQVLGQGPQFIFQYYEKEERGRGNFPDRFSARQFPNYSSELNVNALLLGDSALYLCASSSDGQGHQPQHFGDGTRLSIL.